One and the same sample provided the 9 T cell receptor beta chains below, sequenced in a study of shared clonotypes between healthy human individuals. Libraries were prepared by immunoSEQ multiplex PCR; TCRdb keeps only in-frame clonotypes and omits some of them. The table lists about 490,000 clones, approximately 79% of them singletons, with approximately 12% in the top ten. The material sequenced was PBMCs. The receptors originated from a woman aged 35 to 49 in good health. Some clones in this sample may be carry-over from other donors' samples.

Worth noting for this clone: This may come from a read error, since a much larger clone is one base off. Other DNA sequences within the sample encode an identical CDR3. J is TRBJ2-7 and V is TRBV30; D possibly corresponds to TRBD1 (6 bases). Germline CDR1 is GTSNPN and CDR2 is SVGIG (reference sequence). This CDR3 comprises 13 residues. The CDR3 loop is CAWSRDTPYEQYF. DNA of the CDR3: TGTGCCTGGAGCCGGGACACCCCCTACGAACAGTACTTC.

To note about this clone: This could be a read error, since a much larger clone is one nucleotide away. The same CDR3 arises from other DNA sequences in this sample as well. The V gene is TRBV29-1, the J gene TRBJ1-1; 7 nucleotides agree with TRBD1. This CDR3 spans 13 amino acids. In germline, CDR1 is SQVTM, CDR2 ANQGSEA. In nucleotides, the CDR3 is TGCAGCGTGGGACAGAGACTAGGGACTGAAGCTTTCTTC. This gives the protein CSVGQRLGTEAFF.

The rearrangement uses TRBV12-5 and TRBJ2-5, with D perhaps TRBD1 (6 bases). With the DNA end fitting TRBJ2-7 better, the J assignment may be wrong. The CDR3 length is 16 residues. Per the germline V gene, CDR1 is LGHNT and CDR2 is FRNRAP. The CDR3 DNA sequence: TGTGCTAGTGGTTTACAGTCCGGGACACAGTCCTACGAGCAGTACTTC. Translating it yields CASGLQSGTQSYEQYF.

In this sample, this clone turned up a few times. CDR3 protein: CSVLRTGSSGTDTQYF. Here the CDR3 DNA reads TGCAGCGTTTTACGGACAGGGAGTTCCGGCACAGATACGCAGTATTTT. The rearrangement links TRBV29-1 to TRBJ2-3, with 8 nucleotides matching TRBD1. The CDR3 length is 16 residues. V dropped 5 bases and J dropped 1; count of bases not matched to a gene: 11. Germline values: CDR1 SQVTM, CDR2 ANQGSEA.

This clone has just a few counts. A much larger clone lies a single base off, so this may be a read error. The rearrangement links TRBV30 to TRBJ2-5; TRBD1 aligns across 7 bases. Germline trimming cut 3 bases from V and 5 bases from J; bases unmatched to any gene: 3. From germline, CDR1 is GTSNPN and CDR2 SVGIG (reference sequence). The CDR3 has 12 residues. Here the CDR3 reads CAWSPRGETQYF. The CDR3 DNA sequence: TGTGCCTGGAGCCCCAGGGGGGAGACCCAGTACTTC.

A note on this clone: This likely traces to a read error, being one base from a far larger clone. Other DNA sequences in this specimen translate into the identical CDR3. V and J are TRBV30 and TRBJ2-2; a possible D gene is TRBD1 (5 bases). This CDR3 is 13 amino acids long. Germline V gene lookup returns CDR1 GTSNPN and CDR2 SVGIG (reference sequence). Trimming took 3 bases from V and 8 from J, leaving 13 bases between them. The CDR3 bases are TGTGCCTGGAGCATCAGGGAAGTGGGGGAGCTGTTTTTT. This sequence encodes CAWSIREVGELFF.

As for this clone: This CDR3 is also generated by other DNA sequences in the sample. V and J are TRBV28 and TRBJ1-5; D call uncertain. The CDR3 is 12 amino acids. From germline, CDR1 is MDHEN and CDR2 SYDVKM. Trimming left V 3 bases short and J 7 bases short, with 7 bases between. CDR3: CASSFVGQPQHF. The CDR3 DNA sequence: TGTGCCAGCAGTTTTGTAGGGCAGCCCCAGCATTTT.

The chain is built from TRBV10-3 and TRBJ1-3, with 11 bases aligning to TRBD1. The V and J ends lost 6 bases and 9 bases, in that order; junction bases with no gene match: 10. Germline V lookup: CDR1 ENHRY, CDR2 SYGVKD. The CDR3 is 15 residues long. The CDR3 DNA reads TGTGCCATCAGCGGGACAGGGGGGGACCTGGGCACCATATATTTT. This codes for CAISGTGGDLGTIYF.

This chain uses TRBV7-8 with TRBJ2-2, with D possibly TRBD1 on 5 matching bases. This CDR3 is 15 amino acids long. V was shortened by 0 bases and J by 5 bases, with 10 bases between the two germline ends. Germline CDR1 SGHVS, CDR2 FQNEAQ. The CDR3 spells CASSLAWKGTGELFF. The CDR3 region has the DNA TGTGCCAGCAGCTTAGCATGGAAGGGGACCGGGGAGCTGTTTTTT. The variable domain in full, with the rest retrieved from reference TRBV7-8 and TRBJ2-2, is GAGVSQSPRYKVAKRGQDVALRCDPISGHVSLFWYQQALGQGPEFLTYFQNEAQLDKSGLPSDRFFAERPEGSVSTLKIQRTQQEDSAVYLCASSLAWKGTGELFFGEGSRLTVL.